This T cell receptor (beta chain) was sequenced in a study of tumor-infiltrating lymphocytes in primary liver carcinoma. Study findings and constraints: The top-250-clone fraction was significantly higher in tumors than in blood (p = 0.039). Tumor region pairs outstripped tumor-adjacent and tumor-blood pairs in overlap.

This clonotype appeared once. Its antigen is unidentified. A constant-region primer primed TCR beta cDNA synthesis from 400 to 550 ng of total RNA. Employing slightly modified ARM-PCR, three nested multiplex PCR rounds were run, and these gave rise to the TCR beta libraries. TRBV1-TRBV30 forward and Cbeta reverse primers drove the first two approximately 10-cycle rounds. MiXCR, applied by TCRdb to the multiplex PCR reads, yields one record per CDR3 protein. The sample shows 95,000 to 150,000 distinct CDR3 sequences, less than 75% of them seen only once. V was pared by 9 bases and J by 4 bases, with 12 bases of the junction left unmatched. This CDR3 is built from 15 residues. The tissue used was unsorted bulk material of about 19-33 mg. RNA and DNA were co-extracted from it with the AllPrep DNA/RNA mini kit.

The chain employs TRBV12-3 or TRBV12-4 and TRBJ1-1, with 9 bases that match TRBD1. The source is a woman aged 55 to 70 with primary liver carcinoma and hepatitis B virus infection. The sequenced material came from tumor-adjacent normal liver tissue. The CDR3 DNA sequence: TGTGCCAGTAGTCTAAGAACAGGGGGCAGCACTGAAGCTTTCTTT. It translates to CASSLRTGGSTEAFF.